This TCR beta chain comes out of a study of control samples from healthy donors and cancer patients. Some clones are missing from TCRdb's copy, which holds only in-frame ones; the method was immunoSEQ multiplex PCR. The table has 100,000 to 150,000 clones, roughly 90% seen once. Sequenced: blood. This TCR came from a man younger than 35 in good health.

CDR3 nucleotides: TGTGCCAGCAGCATCACAGGGATCAACTATGGCTACACCTTC. The encoded protein is CASSITGINYGYTF. The rearrangement links TRBV7-2 to TRBJ1-2; weak D call: TRBD1 (6 bases). V lost 5 bases to trimming and J lost 2 bases, with 12 bases between them. The CDR3 loop spans 14 amino acids. Looked up from germline, CDR1 is SGHTA and CDR2 is FQGNSA.